The clone carrying this T cell receptor beta chain has only one observation. This sample was taken from a study of blood T cell repertoires in COVID-19. Overall study: Acute and convalescent COVID-19 samples came from the United States, Italy and Spain.

Profiling relied on immunoSEQ multiplex PCR, and the TCRdb table lists in-frame clones only, not all of them. Among 350,000 or so clones, roughly 90% were seen once, and the ten largest hold 1%. The CDR3 runs 14 residues. V was trimmed by 0 bases and J by 5 bases, leaving 8 bases between them. The germline V gene encodes CDR1 MNHNY and CDR2 SVGAGI (reference sequence). Clinical histories supplied by participants themselves formed the basis of cohort assignment. The sequenced material came from PBMCs or T cells enriched from blood (not recorded which). The TCR comes from a woman aged 25 to 39 who had been exposed to COVID-19. The chain carries TRBV6-6 and TRBJ2-1; no definite D call. The CDR3 bases are TGTGCCAGCAGTTACTCGGAGTTCAACAATGAGCAGTTCTTC. Its translation is CASSYSEFNNEQFF.